This T cell receptor (beta chain) was captured in a study of naive and memory T cell subsets. Findings and limits, study-wide: Especially in CD8 cells, naive repertoires contained a few larger clonotypes, possibly CD45RA-re-expressing memory cells.

Per the germline V gene, CDR1 is MNHEY and CDR2 is SVGAGI. V gave up 2 bases and J gave up 5 bases, with 9 bases separating them. The CDR3 has 13 amino acids. A word on this clonotype: Its antigen is unidentified.

Both TRBC1 and TRBC2 were covered by a beta constant-region primer of two equimolar oligonucleotides. Nested alpha and beta constant-region primers with the SP2 primer drove four PCR rounds on ligated cDNA. TCRdb re-called the UMI-ligation and nested PCR reads with MiXCR, one entry per CDR3 protein. The table has roughly 99,000 distinct CDR3 sequences, about 11% seen once; the top ten hold 0.13%. The rearrangement links TRBV6-5 to TRBJ1-1; a weak D match, TRBD1 (6 bases). The clonotype comes from a human donor in good health. Material for sequencing was naive CD4+ T cells from blood. CDR3 sequence reads: CASSYRGRTEAFF. DNA for the CDR3: TGTGCCAGCAGTTACCGGGGGCGGACTGAAGCTTTCTTT.